The present T cell receptor beta chain was sequenced within a study of T cell changes during pregnancy in multiple sclerosis. The CDR3 consists of 9 residues. The data were produced by immunoSEQ multiplex PCR, yet TCRdb's version contains in-frame clones alone and is incomplete. Among approximately 40,000 clones listed, around 89% were seen once. The chain combines TRBV21-1 with TRBJ1-2. TRBV21-1 is recorded as a pseudogene. The sequence was collected from a female donor with multiple sclerosis, enrolled in a pregnancy study. The material was CD4+ T cells from peripheral blood mononuclear cells, obtained in the first trimester of pregnancy. The CDR3 region is CAIKEIYTF. The DNA for the CDR3 is TGTGCCATAAAGGAGATCTACACCTTC.